Presented here are 32 T cell receptor beta chains from one specimen sequenced in a study of cytomegalovirus exposure and HLA in healthy donors. PCR used 60 Vbeta primers and 13 Jbeta primers. Assay: immunoSEQ multiplex PCR; the TCRdb copy retains only in-frame clones and omits some. There are 150,000 to 200,000 clones in the sample; around 84% occur only once, and approximately 2% lies in the top ten. The sequenced material came from PBMCs. Every receptor here comes from a man aged 18-30 years in good health and CMV-seronegative.

The J gene is TRBJ2-3, the V gene TRBV19; tentative D call: TRBD1 (5 bases). V lost 0 bases, J lost 1 base, and 14 bases lay in between. Germline loops: CDR1 LNHDA, CDR2 SQIVND (reference sequence). The CDR3 sequence is 17 residues long. DNA of the CDR3: TGTGCCAGTAGTATAGATCTTAGGGGATACGGCACAGATACGCAGTATTTT. The encoded protein is CASSIDLRGYGTDTQYF.

This CDR3 reads CASSYSGTGGNQPQHF. The CDR3 coding sequence is TGTGCCAGCAGTTACTCAGGGACAGGGGGGAATCAGCCCCAGCATTTT. The V call is TRBV6-5, the J call TRBJ1-5, with 11 bases identical to TRBD1. The V gene's germline CDR1 is MNHEY and CDR2 SVGAGI. CDR3 length equals 16 residues. J was trimmed by 4 bases and V by 0 bases; bases with no gene match: 2.

This chain links TRBV27 with TRBJ1-2, with D perhaps matching TRBD1 (6 bases). Germline CDR1 and CDR2: MNHEY and SMNVEV (reference sequence). This CDR3 spans 14 amino acids. V lost 5 bases and J 4 bases, leaving 14 bases between the germline ends. This chain's CDR3 is CASSLSQGVYGYTF. CDR3 nucleotide sequence: TGTGCCAGCAGTCTTTCACAGGGAGTCTATGGCTACACCTTC.

J is TRBJ1-3 and V is TRBV14, with TRBD1 matching 8 bases. CDR1 and CDR2 (germline): SGHDN, FVKESK. J gave up 0 bases and V 5 bases, and 6 bases lay outside the gene matches. The CDR3 is 16 amino acids. CDR3 protein: CASSRDRRPSGNTIYF. In DNA, the CDR3 is TGTGCCAGCAGCAGGGACAGGCGACCCTCTGGAAACACCATATATTTT.

The J gene is TRBJ1-2, the V gene TRBV6-1; 9 bases are shared with TRBD1. Germline values: CDR1 MNHNS, CDR2 SASEGT. The CDR3 spans 17 residues. Losses at the gene ends were 2 bases for V and 10 bases for J; bases not matched to a gene: 17. The CDR3 nucleotides are TGTGCCAGCAGTGAAAAAGTGGGACAGGGATGGTACCAATACTACACCTTC. Amino acids: CASSEKVGQGWYQYYTF.

The chain combines TRBV9 with TRBJ2-5; 8 bases match TRBD1. Germline lookup yields CDR1 SGDLS and CDR2 YYNGEE. The V and J ends lost 7 bases and 4 bases, in that order; junction bases with no gene match: 9. The length of the CDR3 is 14 residues. In DNA form, the CDR3 reads TGTGCCAGCCCGGACAGGGAAGTTTTAGAGACCCAGTACTTC. As protein: CASPDREVLETQYF.

The DNA of the CDR3 is TGTGCCAGTAGGAGACAGGGGGATGGCTACACCTTC. It codes for CASRRQGDGYTF. The rearrangement uses TRBV19 and TRBJ1-2; the match to TRBD1 covers 9 bases. Per germline, CDR1 LNHDA and CDR2 SQIVND (reference sequence). The length of the CDR3 is 12 residues. J lost 6 bases, V lost 6 bases, and 2 bases had no gene match.

J is TRBJ2-1 and V is TRBV5-1; 11 bases align to TRBD2. This CDR3 contains 14 residues. The germline CDR1 and CDR2 sequences are SGHRS and YFSETQ. J lost 8 bases, V lost 7 bases, and 8 bases had no gene match. CDR3: CASRTSGSFDEQFF. CDR3 nucleotides: TGCGCCAGCCGAACTAGCGGGAGTTTCGATGAGCAGTTCTTC.

V gene TRBV9 combines with J gene TRBJ1-5; D is possibly TRBD1 (6 bases). Germline CDR1 is SGDLS and CDR2 is YYNGEE. V lost 3 bases, J lost 0 bases, and 31 bases lay in between. The CDR3 consists of 22 residues. In DNA form, the CDR3 reads TGTGCCAGCAGCGCGGCAGGGGTCGGGGGACTAGATAATTGTAATAGCAATCAGCCCCAGCATTTT. Its translation is CASSAAGVGGLDNCNSNQPQHF.

The chain carries TRBV5-6 and TRBJ2-7, with 7 bases lining up with TRBD1. Germline lookup yields CDR1 SGHDT and CDR2 YYEEEE. Trimming at V came to 3 bases and at J to 0 bases, leaving 3 bases not matched to a gene. The length of the CDR3 is 14 residues. The CDR3 DNA is TGTGCCAGCAGCTATGGGACAGACTCCTACGAGCAGTACTTC. Its protein is CASSYGTDSYEQYF.

The chain combines TRBV28 with TRBJ1-6; D is possibly TRBD1 (5 bases). The germline V gene has CDR1 MDHEN and CDR2 SYDVKM. V was shortened by 8 bases and J by 8 bases, with 19 bases between the two germline ends. The CDR3 has 15 residues. The CDR3 nucleotides are TGTGCCAGCTCGGGGGGGGGTCTTTTCTATTCACCCCTCCACTTT. Protein product: CASSGGGLFYSPLHF.

This chain uses TRBV2 with TRBJ1-1; TRBD1 matches 7 bases. Germline V gives CDR1 SNHLY, CDR2 FYNNEI. V was pared by 7 bases and J by 3 bases, with 8 bases of the junction left unmatched. The CDR3 covers 14 residues. The CDR3, as DNA: TGTGCCAGCACCCCGACAGGGTGGGACACTGAAGCTTTCTTT. As protein: CASTPTGWDTEAFF. Supplemented by reference TRBV2 and TRBJ1-1, the full variable domain reads EPEVTQTPSHQVTQMGQEVILRCVPISNHLYFYWYRQILGQKVEFLVSFYNNEISEKSEIFDDQFSVERPDGSNFTLKIRSTKLEDSAMYFCASTPTGWDTEAFFGQGTRLTVV.

The chain couples TRBV25-1 to TRBJ2-2; 15 bases are shared with TRBD2. Per germline, CDR1 MGHDK and CDR2 SYGVNS. The CDR3 sequence is 18 residues long. J lost 7 bases, V lost 5 bases, and 11 bases had no gene match. The CDR3 sequence is CASSKSGLAGGLVGELFF. The DNA of the CDR3 is TGTGCCAGCAGTAAATCTGGACTAGCGGGGGGGCTGGTCGGGGAGCTGTTTTTT.

CDR3 bases: TGTGCCAGCAGCTTTAGAGCAACTAATGAAAAACTGTTTTTT. It codes for CASSFRATNEKLFF. This chain links TRBV7-2 with TRBJ1-4; D uncertain. Looked up from germline, CDR1 is SGHTA and CDR2 is FQGNSA. The V end was cut by 3 bases, the J end by 0 bases, with 5 bases between. The CDR3 loop spans 14 amino acids.

This chain joins TRBV2 and TRBJ1-4; tentative D call: TRBD1 (6 bases). The ends were cut back, 2 bases at V and 8 bases at J, with 18 bases in the middle. The CDR3 is 16 residues long. Germline CDR1 is SNHLY and CDR2 is FYNNEI. The CDR3 protein is CASSETWTEVGEKLFF. The CDR3 nucleotides read TGTGCCAGCAGTGAAACCTGGACAGAGGTTGGGGAAAAACTGTTTTTT.

This chain joins TRBV2 and TRBJ2-3; D unclear. The CDR3 is made up of 12 amino acids. Germline V lookup: CDR1 SNHLY, CDR2 FYNNEI. The V end was cut by 4 bases, the J end by 4 bases, with 6 bases between. CDR3 DNA sequence: TGTGCCAGCAGTGTAACAGCAGATACGCAGTATTTT. This gives the protein CASSVTADTQYF. The full variable domain, completed using reference TRBV2 and TRBJ2-3, is EPEVTQTPSHQVTQMGQEVILRCVPISNHLYFYWYRQILGQKVEFLVSFYNNEISEKSEIFDDQFSVERPDGSNFTLKIRSTKLEDSAMYFCASSVTADTQYFGPGTRLTVL.

This clone was recorded once. This chain uses TRBV5-4 with TRBJ2-3; TRBD1 matches at 7 bases. The CDR3 length is 15 residues. From germline, CDR1 is SGHNT and CDR2 YYREEE (reference sequence). V lost 4 bases and J lost 1; bases outside the gene matches: 6. CDR3 protein: CASSRPGTGTDTQYF. In DNA, the CDR3 is TGTGCCAGCAGCCGACCTGGGACAGGCACAGATACGCAGTATTTT. The variable domain in full, completed from reference TRBV5-4 and TRBJ2-3, reads ETGVTQSPTHLIKTRGQQVTLRCSSQSGHNTVSWYQQALGQGPQFIFQYYREEENGRGNFPPRFSGLQFPNYSSELNVNALELDDSALYLCASSRPGTGTDTQYFGPGTRLTVL.

The chain links TRBV28 to TRBJ2-6; D unresolved. There are 15 residues in the CDR3. Deletions cut 2 bases from V and 4 bases from J, with 9 bases between. From germline, CDR1 is MDHEN and CDR2 SYDVKM. The CDR3 reads CASSLPLPGANVLTF. Written as DNA, the CDR3 is TGTGCCAGCAGTTTACCCCTTCCGGGGGCCAACGTCCTGACTTTC.

The chain recombines TRBV5-1 with TRBJ2-3; TRBD2 matches at 9 bases. Germline values: CDR1 SGHRS, CDR2 YFSETQ. The CDR3 has 15 residues. J gave up 5 bases and V 7 bases, and 11 bases lay outside the gene matches. CDR3 protein: CASLRASGIEDTQYF. The CDR3 DNA sequence: TGCGCCAGCCTTAGGGCTAGCGGGATAGAAGATACGCAGTATTTT.

This chain uses TRBV5-1 with TRBJ2-7, with TRBD2 as a possible D gene (7 bases). Germline V gene data show CDR1 as SGHRS and CDR2 as YFSETQ. V lost 0 bases and J lost 3, with 16 bases in between. The CDR3 is made up of 16 amino acids. Here the CDR3 reads CASSLGGGHQGYEQYF. Written as DNA, the CDR3 is TGCGCCAGCAGCTTGGGGGGGGGCCACCAGGGCTACGAGCAGTACTTC.

Comment on this clone: Additional DNA sequences in this sample encode the identical CDR3. This CDR3 is CASSFQGARETQYF. CDR3 bases: TGTGCCAGCAGCTTCCAGGGGGCGAGGGAGACCCAGTACTTC. The chain uses TRBV11-2 and TRBJ2-5, with TRBD1 identical over 8 bases. This CDR3 spans 14 amino acids. Trimming at V came to 3 bases and at J to 5 bases, leaving 5 bases not matched to a gene. In germline, CDR1 is SGHAT, CDR2 FQNNGV.

The V call is TRBV5-4, the J call TRBJ1-4, with unresolved D. Germline CDR1 is SGHNT and CDR2 is YYREEE (reference sequence). Trimming stripped 4 bases from V and 11 bases from J, with 12 bases between. CDR3 size: 12 residues. CDR3 sequence (DNA): TGTGCCAGCAGCGGCCAAGACGGGAAACTGTTTTTT. Amino acid sequence: CASSGQDGKLFF.

A single count supports this clone. The rearrangement uses TRBV27 and TRBJ2-7; 7 nucleotides agree with TRBD1. The V and J ends lost 8 bases and 0 bases, in that order; junction bases with no gene match: 16. The germline V gene has CDR1 MNHEY and CDR2 SMNVEV (reference sequence). CDR3 size: 17 residues. CDR3 nucleotides: TGTGCCAGCTTTCCGGTCTCGGACAGGCGCCTCTCCTACGAGCAGTACTTC. Translating gives CASFPVSDRRLSYEQYF.

This clone was picked up a small number of times. V and J are TRBV28 and TRBJ1-5; the D gene is possibly TRBD1 (5 bases). Trimming stripped 5 bases from V and 6 bases from J, with 20 bases between. CDR1 MDHEN and CDR2 SYDVKM come from the germline V gene. CDR3 length: 16 amino acids. CDR3 in DNA: TGTGCCAGCAGTCTCCCCTGGGGCAAGAGCCGTCAGCCCCAGCATTTT. This codes for CASSLPWGKSRQPQHF.

This chain joins TRBV9 and TRBJ2-7; 7 bases match TRBD2. The CDR3 covers 14 residues. Losses at the gene ends were 2 bases for V and 3 bases for J; bases not matched to a gene: 5. The germline gives CDR1 SGDLS, CDR2 YYNGEE. The CDR3 region has the DNA TGTGCCAGCAGCGTCGGAGCGGGACTCTACGAGCAGTACTTC. Amino acid sequence: CASSVGAGLYEQYF.

The chain carries TRBV5-1 and TRBJ1-4; no reliable D call. Germline CDR1 reads SGHRS; CDR2 reads YFSETQ. Deletions cut 0 bases from V and 5 bases from J, with 5 bases between. The CDR3 totals 13 residues. The DNA of the CDR3 is TGCGCCAGCAGCTTGGGTAGCAATGAAAAACTGTTTTTT. Translation: CASSLGSNEKLFF.

The chain has TRBV30 and TRBJ1-5; no definite D call. This CDR3 spans 12 amino acids. The germline CDR1 and CDR2 sequences are GTSNPN and SVGIG (reference sequence). The ends were cut back, 2 bases at V and 4 bases at J, with 6 bases in the middle. The CDR3 spells CAWSSQNQPQHF. The DNA for the CDR3 is TGTGCCTGGAGTAGTCAGAATCAGCCCCAGCATTTT.

The rearrangement uses TRBV9 and TRBJ2-5, with D perhaps matching TRBD1 (6 bases). Trimming pared 3 bases from V and 1 base from J, leaving 13 bases between. This CDR3 region has 15 residues. Germline assignment: CDR1 SGDLS and CDR2 YYNGEE. This chain's CDR3 is CASSARGGPQETQYF. The CDR3 coding sequence is TGTGCCAGCAGCGCCCGAGGGGGACCCCAAGAGACCCAGTACTTC. Using reference TRBV9 and TRBJ2-5 for the parts outside the CDR3, the full variable domain is DSGVTQTPKHLITATGQRVTLRCSPRSGDLSVYWYQQSLDQGLQFLIQYYNGEERAKGNILERFSAQQFPDLHSELNLSSLELGDSALYFCASSARGGPQETQYFGPGTRLLVL.

The chain uses TRBV7-8 and TRBJ1-6; 8 bases align to TRBD1. The germline gives CDR1 SGHVS, CDR2 FQNEAQ. The V gene end was trimmed by 3 bases and the J gene end by 6 bases; junction bases not matched to a gene: 10. This CDR3 region has 17 residues. CDR3 DNA sequence: TGTGCCAGCAGCTTGGGGTGGAGACAGGGGAGTAATTCACCCCTCCACTTT. This sequence encodes CASSLGWRQGSNSPLHF.

The chain employs TRBV7-3 and TRBJ2-2, with 7 bases identical to TRBD1. This CDR3 comprises 17 residues. The V and J ends lost 0 bases and 1 base, in that order; junction bases with no gene match: 5. CDR1 and CDR2 (germline): SGHTA, FQGTGA. This CDR3 reads CASSLTSQGENTGELFF. The DNA for the CDR3 is TGTGCCAGCAGCTTAACGAGCCAGGGGGAGAACACCGGGGAGCTGTTTTTT.

This chain links TRBV5-6 with TRBJ1-5; 10 nucleotides align to TRBD1. This CDR3 has 14 amino acids. Germline CDR1 is SGHDT and CDR2 is YYEEEE. The ends lost 4 bases at V and 6 bases at J; junction bases unmatched: 4. The CDR3 nucleotides are TGTGCCAGCAGCCCCGGGACAGGGGTTCAGCCCCAGCATTTT. As protein: CASSPGTGVQPQHF.

The rearrangement joins TRBV7-3 to TRBJ2-5; 10 bases align to TRBD1. V lost 2 bases and J lost 5; bases outside the gene matches: 5. The CDR3 loop spans 15 amino acids. Germline V gene data show CDR1 as SGHTA and CDR2 as FQGTGA. This CDR3 is CASSLGTGARETQYF. DNA of the CDR3: TGTGCCAGCAGCTTAGGGACAGGGGCTCGGGAGACCCAGTACTTC.